The 4 T cell receptor beta chains below were found in one sample sequenced in a study of blood T cell repertoires in COVID-19. Measured with immunoSEQ multiplex PCR; TCRdb has only the in-frame clones, and not every one. The table records more than 200,000 clones, approximately 86% of them present only once. Sequenced sample: PBMCs or T cells enriched from blood (not recorded which). These TCRs come from a woman in her 30s with acute COVID-19.

CDR3 bases: TGTGCCAGCAAGGCCGGCTCTAGCGGGGTGGATACGCAGTATTTT. Translating gives CASKAGSSGVDTQYF. V gene TRBV27 combines with J gene TRBJ2-3; TRBD2 matches at 9 bases. Germline V lookup: CDR1 MNHEY, CDR2 SMNVEV (reference sequence). CDR3 length equals 15 residues. Trimming took 7 bases from V and 6 from J; bases not matched to a gene: 11.

The rearrangement links TRBV5-3 to TRBJ2-3; no firm D call. TRBV5-3 falls under the ORF class, with uncertain function. The germline V and J ends were trimmed by 4 bases and 1 base, with 13 bases remaining between them. The CDR3 contains 15 residues. Here the CDR3 reads CARSRPQVGTDTQYF. CDR3 DNA sequence: TGTGCCAGAAGCCGGCCTCAGGTTGGCACAGATACGCAGTATTTT.

The chain has TRBV4-1 and TRBJ1-4; no definite D call. CDR3 length equals 15 residues. Trimming stripped 0 bases from V and 8 bases from J, with 13 bases between. Germline CDR1 is MGHRA and CDR2 is YSYEKL. CDR3: CASSQDFRGVEKLFF. The CDR3 bases are TGCGCCAGCAGCCAAGATTTCCGGGGTGTCGAAAAACTGTTTTTT.

This clone occurred once. This CDR3 is also generated by other DNA sequences in the sample. This chain uses TRBV28 with TRBJ1-5; perhaps TRBD1 as D (5 bases). The V gene's germline CDR1 is MDHEN and CDR2 SYDVKM. This CDR3 is 14 amino acids long. V gave up 2 bases and J gave up 3 bases, with 8 bases separating them. The CDR3 nucleotides read TGTGCCAGCAGTTTACAGGGATTCAATCAGCCCCAGCATTTT. It codes for CASSLQGFNQPQHF.